This entry lists 26 T cell receptor beta chains sequenced from one sample in a study of T cell responses to AZD1222 COVID-19 vaccine. Some clones are missing from TCRdb's copy, which holds only in-frame ones; the method was immunoSEQ multiplex PCR. The data show 110,000 or so clones, with roughly 90% seen just once and over 15% held by the top ten. This material consisted of peripheral blood, taken on day 0 of AZD1222 vaccination. These receptors were obtained from an adult in good health.

Points on this clone: Because the CDR3 is missing its conserved closing phenylalanine or tryptophan, this is likely a read error. The DNA is left out, because the CDR3 cannot be placed on it with certainty; the CDR3 is given as TCRdb lists it. The chain carries TRBV6-4 and TRBJ2-7; TRBD1, the table's D call, was not compared with the DNA. Ends included, the CDR3 has 11 residues. Germline V gene data show CDR1 as MRHNA and CDR2 as SNTAGT. CDR3 in amino acids: CASSVPDTRQA.

This chain joins TRBV6-2 or TRBV6-3 and TRBJ1-1; D is uncertain. CDR3 size: 12 residues. Trimming removed 2 bases from V and 3 bases from J, with 4 bases in between. Germline V CDR1 and CDR2: MNHEY, SVGEGT. Written as DNA, the CDR3 is TGTGCCAGCAGTTACAGTTACACTGAAGCTTTCTTT. This gives the protein CASSYSYTEAFF.

This clone has just one count. The chain couples TRBV19 to TRBJ1-6; D not resolved. CDR3 length: 15 amino acids. Germline loops: CDR1 LNHDA, CDR2 SQIVND (reference sequence). V lost 10 bases and J lost 5, with 18 bases in between. In DNA, the CDR3 is TGTGCCATCCCCTATCGGACTATCGATAATTCACCCCTCCACTTT. This translates into CAIPYRTIDNSPLHF.

The rearrangement uses TRBV6-2 or TRBV6-3 and TRBJ2-1; TRBD2 matches at 8 bases. CDR3 length: 15 residues. V was clipped by 0 bases and J by 10 bases; unmatched bases: 8. Germline CDR1 is MNHEY and CDR2 is SVGEGT. The CDR3 DNA sequence: TGTGCCAGCAGTTACTCAGCGGGAGTAATAAGAGAGCAGTTCTTC. Its translation is CASSYSAGVIREQFF.

V usage is TRBV11-2 and J usage is TRBJ2-5, with a weak D call TRBD2 (5 bases). The germline V and J ends were trimmed by 2 bases and 2 bases, with 9 bases remaining between them. CDR1 and CDR2 (germline): SGHAT, FQNNGV. This CDR3 contains 14 residues. The CDR3 reads CASSLSGGQETQYF. The CDR3 bases are TGTGCCAGCAGCTTAAGTGGAGGTCAAGAGACCCAGTACTTC. Based on the CDR3 plus reference TRBV11-2 and TRBJ2-5, the full variable domain is EAGVAQSPRYKIIEKRQSVAFWCNPISGHATLYWYQQILGQGPKLLIQFQNNGVVDDSQLPKDRFSAERLKGVDSTLKIQPAKLEDSAVYLCASSLSGGQETQYFGPGTRLLVL.

The genes are TRBV5-1 and TRBJ2-3; maybe TRBD1 (5 bases). V lost 0 bases to trimming and J lost 0 bases, with 8 bases between them. The CDR3 is made up of 15 amino acids. The germline V gene has CDR1 SGHRS and CDR2 YFSETQ. The CDR3 DNA follows: TGCGCCAGCAGCTTGGGAGCAGGGAGCACAGATACGCAGTATTTT. Protein: CASSLGAGSTDTQYF.

This sequence joins TRBV3-1 (or the pseudogene TRBV3-2) and TRBJ2-7, with 10 bases fitting TRBD1. Germline V gene sequence: CDR1 LGHDT, CDR2 YNNKEL (reference sequence). V lost 4 bases and J lost 7; bases outside the gene matches: 7. The CDR3 covers 14 residues. CDR3 in amino acids: CASSRRQGAGEQYF. The CDR3 DNA follows: TGTGCCAGCAGCCGTCGACAGGGGGCTGGGGAGCAGTACTTC.

V and J are TRBV6-5 and TRBJ1-2; no firm D call. Germline V lookup: CDR1 MNHEY, CDR2 SVGAGI. The CDR3 covers 13 residues. Trimming removed 11 bases from V and 5 bases from J, with 18 bases in between. The CDR3 sequence: CAASRDVGYGYTF. CDR3 nucleotides: TGTGCCGCGAGCCGCGACGTGGGTTATGGCTACACCTTC.

The chain carries TRBV7-2 and TRBJ2-1; 8 bases fit TRBD1. Germline assignment: CDR1 SGHTA and CDR2 FQGNSA. The V and J ends lost 5 bases and 6 bases, in that order; junction bases with no gene match: 6. The CDR3 loop spans 14 amino acids. The CDR3 DNA is TGTGCCAGCAGCGGTCGGACAGGGCTCAATGAGCAGTTCTTC. This sequence encodes CASSGRTGLNEQFF.

This sequence joins TRBV6-2 or TRBV6-3 and TRBJ2-7, with TRBD1 matching over 7 bases. With 4 bases clipped from V and 3 bases from J, the junction kept 6 bases outside the gene matches. The CDR3 runs to 14 residues. CDR1 is MNHEY, CDR2 SVGEGT, per germline. In DNA, the CDR3 is TGTGCCAGCAGTTCTTTGGGACAGAGCTACGAGCAGTACTTC. Translated, it gives CASSSLGQSYEQYF.

The V and J genes are TRBV20-1 and TRBJ1-6; D not certain. The CDR3 is made up of 14 amino acids. The germline V and J ends were trimmed by 3 bases and 7 bases, with 13 bases remaining between them. Germline V gives CDR1 DFQATT, CDR2 SNEGSKA (reference sequence). CDR3 nucleotides: TGCAGTGCTAGTCCCACGGTCTTCAATTCACCCCTCCACTTT. As protein: CSASPTVFNSPLHF.

The CDR3 coding sequence is TGTGCCAGCAGGATGGGAGGCGTCGGGAATTCACCCCTCCACTTT. Protein sequence: CASRMGGVGNSPLHF. This sequence joins TRBV6-5 and TRBJ1-6, with D unresolved. V shed 6 bases and J shed 7 bases, with 16 bases lying between them. Germline values: CDR1 MNHEY, CDR2 SVGAGI. This CDR3 has 15 residues.

The DNA of the CDR3 is TGTGCCAGCAGCCAAGAGCCTCAAGAGACCCAGTACTTC. This codes for CASSQEPQETQYF. The V gene is TRBV3-1 (or the pseudogene TRBV3-2), the J gene TRBJ2-5; D is unclear. This CDR3 comprises 13 residues. V was cut by 0 bases and J by 2 bases, with 4 bases left in between. Germline V CDR1 and CDR2: LGHDT, YNNKEL (reference sequence).

A single count supports this clone. Other DNA sequences in the same sample also yield this CDR3. The chain combines TRBV24-1 with TRBJ1-5; D is unresolved. CDR1 and CDR2 from the germline V gene are KGHDR and SFDVKD. The CDR3 totals 17 residues. With 2 bases removed from V and 0 bases from J, the gap between germline ends came to 13 bases. The CDR3 DNA reads as TGTGCCACCAGTGATTGGTACAGCCGATCTAGCAATCAGCCCCAGCATTTT. Translated: CATSDWYSRSSNQPQHF.

The chain carries TRBV19 and TRBJ1-1; 7 bases fit TRBD1. CDR3 length: 14 residues. Per the germline V gene, CDR1 is LNHDA and CDR2 is SQIVND (reference sequence). With 2 bases clipped from V and 4 bases from J, the junction kept 4 bases outside the gene matches. The CDR3 DNA is TGTGCCAGTAGTATAAGGGGGCAGAGCACTGAAGCTTTCTTT. Its translation: CASSIRGQSTEAFF.

The V and J genes are TRBV14 and TRBJ1-1; TRBD1 agrees at 9 bases. The CDR3 length is 15 residues. V lost 2 bases, J lost 5 bases, and 6 bases stayed unmatched. The germline CDR1 and CDR2 sequences are SGHDN and FVKESK. The CDR3 loop is CASSQRTGGATEAFF. CDR3 nucleotides: TGTGCCAGCAGCCAACGAACAGGGGGCGCGACTGAAGCTTTCTTT.

V is TRBV27 and J is TRBJ2-5, with 8 bases lining up with TRBD1. The CDR3 has 14 amino acids. Germline V gene lookup returns CDR1 MNHEY and CDR2 SMNVEV (reference sequence). V trimming: 5 bases; J trimming: 2 bases; junction bases outside the gene matches: 4. In DNA form, the CDR3 reads TGTGCCAGCAGTCCGTACAGGGGGCAAGAGACCCAGTACTTC. Residues: CASSPYRGQETQYF.

The rearrangement links TRBV5-1 to TRBJ2-2; TRBD2 agrees at 14 bases. The CDR3 has 16 amino acids. The V gene's germline CDR1 is SGHRS and CDR2 YFSETQ. Trimming took 0 bases from V and 5 from J; bases not matched to a gene: 0. CDR3 region: CASSLGLAGGTGELFF. In DNA, the CDR3 is TGCGCCAGCAGCTTGGGACTAGCGGGAGGGACCGGGGAGCTGTTTTTT.

V gene TRBV27 combines with J gene TRBJ1-3, with TRBD1 matching 10 bases. Germline V gene data show CDR1 as MNHEY and CDR2 as SMNVEV (reference sequence). J lost 2 bases, V lost 5 bases, and 3 bases had no gene match. The CDR3 consists of 15 residues. The chain's CDR3 is CASSPGTGAGNTIYF. CDR3 DNA: TGTGCCAGCAGTCCCGGGACAGGGGCTGGAAACACCATATATTTT.

The chain links TRBV2 to TRBJ1-2; a possible D gene is TRBD1 (5 bases). This CDR3 is built from 12 residues. V dropped 5 bases and J dropped 7 bases, with 11 bases sitting between them. Germline CDR1 reads SNHLY; CDR2 reads FYNNEI. Written as DNA, the CDR3 is TGTGCCAGCAGTCGGCAGGGTGGTGGCTACACCTTC. Translated: CASSRQGGGYTF.

The rearrangement uses TRBV6-5 and TRBJ1-5; TRBD1 aligns across 8 bases. CDR3 size: 15 residues. V shed 6 bases, J shed 6 bases, and the junction held 10 bases outside the gene matches. Germline loops: CDR1 MNHEY, CDR2 SVGAGI. This CDR3 is CASRYVQGAGQPQHF. In DNA form, the CDR3 reads TGTGCCAGCAGGTACGTCCAGGGGGCCGGTCAGCCCCAGCATTTT.

The chain links TRBV20-1 to TRBJ1-1; a possible D gene is TRBD1 (5 bases). Trimming pared 2 bases from V and 6 bases from J, leaving 7 bases between. CDR3 length: 11 amino acids. Per germline, CDR1 DFQATT and CDR2 SNEGSKA (reference sequence). The CDR3 DNA sequence: TGCAGTGCTAGATGGGGGGCTGAAGCTTTCTTT. Its translation is CSARWGAEAFF.

The chain has TRBV12-3 or TRBV12-4 and TRBJ1-2; the D gene is possibly TRBD1 (6 bases). The CDR3 runs to 13 residues. V was trimmed by 6 bases and J by 2 bases, leaving 10 bases between them. The CDR3 bases are TGTGCCAGCAGGAAACAGGGAAACTATGGCTACACCTTC. It specifies CASRKQGNYGYTF.

This sequence joins TRBV7-9 and TRBJ1-1; D ambiguous. CDR3 size: 15 residues. Trimming took 1 base from V and 1 from J, leaving 10 bases between them. Germline V gives CDR1 SEHNR, CDR2 FQNEAQ (reference sequence). The CDR3 nucleotides are TGTGCCAGCAGCTTAGAGGGCAGGTGGAACACTGAAGCTTTCTTT. Its translation is CASSLEGRWNTEAFF.

The V and J genes are TRBV19 and TRBJ1-4; 11 nucleotides line up with TRBD1. V shed 5 bases and J 2 bases; nucleotides not matched to a gene: 7. This CDR3 contains 17 residues. Per germline, CDR1 LNHDA and CDR2 SQIVND (reference sequence). CDR3 amino acids: CASSPRDRGFTNEKLFF. CDR3 nucleotide sequence: TGTGCCAGTAGTCCCCGGGACAGGGGGTTCACTAATGAAAAACTGTTTTTT.

The rearrangement uses TRBV19 and TRBJ2-7; D is perhaps TRBD1 (6 bases). V lost 3 bases and J lost 4, with 7 bases in between. CDR3 length: 12 amino acids. CDR1 is LNHDA and CDR2 is SQIVND in the germline V gene (reference sequence). The CDR3 loop is CASSIQGYEQYF. The CDR3 nucleotides read TGTGCCAGTAGTATTCAGGGGTACGAGCAGTACTTC. Variable domain in full (rest from reference TRBV19 and TRBJ2-7): DGGITQSPKYLFRKEGQNVTLSCEQNLNHDAMYWYRQDPGQGLRLIYYSQIVNDFQKGDIAEGYSVSREKKESFPLTVTSAQKNPTAFYLCASSIQGYEQYFGPGTRLTVT.